This T cell receptor (beta chain) emerged from a study of T cell changes during pregnancy in multiple sclerosis. This CDR3 is 12 amino acids long. The junction had 5 bases not matched to a gene; V was cut back by 6 bases and J by 10 bases. Germline lookup yields CDR1 MNHEY and CDR2 SVGAGI. The repertoire was sequenced with immunoSEQ multiplex PCR; TCRdb's copy has only in-frame clones and lacks some. The table records fewer than 50,000 clones, about 92% of them present only once. This receptor was obtained from a female donor with multiple sclerosis, enrolled in a pregnancy study. Sequences were derived from CD8+ T cells from peripheral blood mononuclear cells, sampled in the third trimester of pregnancy. The chain links TRBV6-5 to TRBJ2-1, with 8 bases matching TRBD2. CDR3 sequence: CASRGLAGEQFF. The CDR3 coding sequence is TGTGCCAGCAGGGGTTTAGCGGGGGAGCAGTTCTTC.